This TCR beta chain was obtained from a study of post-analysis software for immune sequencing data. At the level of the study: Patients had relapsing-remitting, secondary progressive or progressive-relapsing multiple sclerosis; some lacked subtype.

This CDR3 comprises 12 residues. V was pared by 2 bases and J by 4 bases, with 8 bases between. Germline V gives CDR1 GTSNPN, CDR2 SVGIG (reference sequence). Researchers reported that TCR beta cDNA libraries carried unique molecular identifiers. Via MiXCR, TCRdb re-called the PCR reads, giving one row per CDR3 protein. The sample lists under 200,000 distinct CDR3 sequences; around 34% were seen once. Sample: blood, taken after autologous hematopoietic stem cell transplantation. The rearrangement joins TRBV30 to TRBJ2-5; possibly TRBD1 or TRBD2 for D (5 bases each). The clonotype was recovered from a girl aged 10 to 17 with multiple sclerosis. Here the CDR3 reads CAWSKRGETQYF. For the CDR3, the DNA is TGTGCCTGGAGTAAGAGGGGAGAGACCCAGTACTTC.